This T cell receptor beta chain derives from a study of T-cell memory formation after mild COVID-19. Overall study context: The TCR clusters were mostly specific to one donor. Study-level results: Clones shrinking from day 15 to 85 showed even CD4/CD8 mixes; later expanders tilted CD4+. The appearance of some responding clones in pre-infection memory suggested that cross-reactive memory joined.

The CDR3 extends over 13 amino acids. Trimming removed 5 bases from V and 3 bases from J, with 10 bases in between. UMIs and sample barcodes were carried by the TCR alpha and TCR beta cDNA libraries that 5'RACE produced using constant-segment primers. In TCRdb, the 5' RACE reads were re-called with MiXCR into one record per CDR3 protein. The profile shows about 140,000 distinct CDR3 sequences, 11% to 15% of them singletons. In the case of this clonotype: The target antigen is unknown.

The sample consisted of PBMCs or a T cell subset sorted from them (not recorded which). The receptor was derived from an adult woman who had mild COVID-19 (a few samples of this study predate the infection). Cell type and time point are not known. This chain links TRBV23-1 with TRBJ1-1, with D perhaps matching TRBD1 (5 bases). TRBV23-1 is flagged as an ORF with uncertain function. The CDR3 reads CASSSGADTEAFF. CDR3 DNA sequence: TGCGCCAGCAGTTCCGGGGCAGACACTGAAGCTTTCTTT.